This T cell receptor (beta chain) derives from a study of post-analysis software for immune sequencing data. Notes on the study in general: TRBV segments more frequent in patients than in controls numbered a few and included TRBV5-6, TRBV5-1 and TRBV20-1.

Unique molecular identifiers featured in each of the TCR beta cDNA libraries. TCRdb reprocessed the PCR reads with MiXCR, giving one entry per CDR3 protein. Of a few hundred thousand distinct CDR3 sequences in the sample, roughly 30% were seen once. In germline, CDR1 is DFQATT, CDR2 SNEGSKA (reference sequence). CDR3 length: 15 amino acids. Trimming took off 3 bases at V and 0 bases at J, with 12 bases between the two ends. This clonotype appeared a few times. Its antigen remains unidentified. The receptor was isolated from a girl under 18 with multiple sclerosis. The rearrangement uses TRBV20-1 and TRBJ1-5; D not certain. Source material: blood. The CDR3 DNA reads as TGCAGTGCTAGGGAGGGAAGCTATAGCAATCAGCCCCAGCATTTT. Its protein product is CSAREGSYSNQPQHF.